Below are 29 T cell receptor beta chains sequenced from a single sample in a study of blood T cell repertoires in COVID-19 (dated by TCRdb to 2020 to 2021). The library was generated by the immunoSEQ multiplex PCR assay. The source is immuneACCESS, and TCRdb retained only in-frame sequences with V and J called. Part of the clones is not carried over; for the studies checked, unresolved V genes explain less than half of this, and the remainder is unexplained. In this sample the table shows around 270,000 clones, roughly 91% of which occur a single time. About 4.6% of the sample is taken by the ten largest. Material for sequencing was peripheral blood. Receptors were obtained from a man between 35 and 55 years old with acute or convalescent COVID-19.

This CDR3 is CASSGQSRGANVLTF. The CDR3 region has the DNA TGTGCCAGCAGTGGACAGTCAAGAGGGGCCAACGTCCTGACTTTC. The chain combines TRBV2 with TRBJ2-6; maybe TRBD1 (5 bases). This CDR3 contains 15 residues. Trimming stripped 4 bases from V and 4 bases from J, with 11 bases between. The germline V gene has CDR1 SNHLY and CDR2 FYNNEI.

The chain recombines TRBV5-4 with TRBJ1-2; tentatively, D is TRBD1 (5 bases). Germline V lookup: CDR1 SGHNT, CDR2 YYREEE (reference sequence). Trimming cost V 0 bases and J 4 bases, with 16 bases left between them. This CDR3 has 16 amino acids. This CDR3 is CASSLGQREQLYGYTF. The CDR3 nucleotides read TGTGCCAGCAGCTTGGGACAGCGAGAACAACTCTATGGCTACACCTTC.

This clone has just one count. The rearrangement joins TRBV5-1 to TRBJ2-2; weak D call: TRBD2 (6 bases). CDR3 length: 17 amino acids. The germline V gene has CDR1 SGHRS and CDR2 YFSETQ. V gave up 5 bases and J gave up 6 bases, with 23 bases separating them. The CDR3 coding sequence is TGCGCCAGCAGGCCTGGAGGGGCGGCGAAAAGGGCCGGGGAGCTGTTTTTT. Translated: CASRPGGAAKRAGELFF.

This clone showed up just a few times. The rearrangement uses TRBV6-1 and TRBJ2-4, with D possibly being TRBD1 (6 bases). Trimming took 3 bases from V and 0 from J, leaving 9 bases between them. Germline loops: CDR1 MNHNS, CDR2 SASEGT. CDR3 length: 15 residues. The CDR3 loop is CASSDTGIAKNIQYF. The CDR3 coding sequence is TGTGCCAGCAGTGATACAGGGATAGCCAAAAACATTCAGTACTTC.

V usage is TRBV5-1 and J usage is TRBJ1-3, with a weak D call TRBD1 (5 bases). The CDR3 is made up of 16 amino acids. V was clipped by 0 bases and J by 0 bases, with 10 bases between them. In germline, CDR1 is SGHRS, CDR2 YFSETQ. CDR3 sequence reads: CASSLAGISSGNTIYF. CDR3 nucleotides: TGCGCCAGCAGCTTGGCAGGGATTAGCTCTGGAAACACCATATATTTT.

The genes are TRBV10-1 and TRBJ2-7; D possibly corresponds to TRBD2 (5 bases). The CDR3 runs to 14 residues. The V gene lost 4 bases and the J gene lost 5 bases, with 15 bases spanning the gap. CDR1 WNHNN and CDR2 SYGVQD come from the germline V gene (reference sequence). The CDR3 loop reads CASSVRRTLDEQYF. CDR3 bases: TGCGCCAGCAGTGTACGTAGGACTCTAGACGAGCAGTACTTC.

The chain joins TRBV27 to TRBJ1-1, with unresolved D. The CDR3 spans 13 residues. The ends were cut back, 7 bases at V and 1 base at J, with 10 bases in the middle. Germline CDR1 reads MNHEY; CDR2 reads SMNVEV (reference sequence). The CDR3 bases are TGTGCCAGCACTCTACTTACGAACACTGAAGCTTTCTTT. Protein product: CASTLLTNTEAFF.

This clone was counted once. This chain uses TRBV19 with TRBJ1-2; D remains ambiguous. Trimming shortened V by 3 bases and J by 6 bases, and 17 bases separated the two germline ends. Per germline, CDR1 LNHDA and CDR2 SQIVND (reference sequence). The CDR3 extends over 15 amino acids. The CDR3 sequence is CASSMAGITGNGYTF. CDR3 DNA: TGTGCCAGTAGTATGGCGGGCATCACCGGTAATGGCTACACCTTC.

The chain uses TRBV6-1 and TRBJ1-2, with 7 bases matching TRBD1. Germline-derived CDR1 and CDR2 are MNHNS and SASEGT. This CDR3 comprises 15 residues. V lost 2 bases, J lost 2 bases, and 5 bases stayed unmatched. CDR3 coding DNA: TGTGCCAGCAGTGAAATTGTGACAGGGAACTATGGCTACACCTTC. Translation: CASSEIVTGNYGYTF.

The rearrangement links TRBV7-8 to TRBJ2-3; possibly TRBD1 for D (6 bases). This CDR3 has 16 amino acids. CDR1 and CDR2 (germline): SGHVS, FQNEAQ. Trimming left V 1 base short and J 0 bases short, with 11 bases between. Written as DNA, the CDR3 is TGTGCCAGCAGCTTAGGCAGGGGCCAAAGCACAGATACGCAGTATTTT. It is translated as CASSLGRGQSTDTQYF.

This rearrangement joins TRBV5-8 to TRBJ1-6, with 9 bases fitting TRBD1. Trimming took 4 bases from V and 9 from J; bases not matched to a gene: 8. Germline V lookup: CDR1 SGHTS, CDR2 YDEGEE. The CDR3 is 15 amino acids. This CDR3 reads CASSLGQGRSSPLHF. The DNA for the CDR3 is TGTGCCAGCAGCCTAGGACAGGGGAGAAGTTCACCCCTCCACTTT.

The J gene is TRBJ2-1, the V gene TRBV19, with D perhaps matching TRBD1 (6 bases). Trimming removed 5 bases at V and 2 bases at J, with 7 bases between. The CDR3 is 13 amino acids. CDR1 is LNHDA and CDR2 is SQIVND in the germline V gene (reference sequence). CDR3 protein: CASSGTPYNEQFF. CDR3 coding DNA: TGTGCCAGTAGTGGGACACCCTACAATGAGCAGTTCTTC.

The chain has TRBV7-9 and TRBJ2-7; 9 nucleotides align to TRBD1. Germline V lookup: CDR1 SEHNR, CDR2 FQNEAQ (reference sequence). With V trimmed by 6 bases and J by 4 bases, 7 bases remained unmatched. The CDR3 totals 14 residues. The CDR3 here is CASSQTGGGYEQYF. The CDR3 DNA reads TGTGCCAGCAGTCAGACAGGGGGAGGATACGAGCAGTACTTC.

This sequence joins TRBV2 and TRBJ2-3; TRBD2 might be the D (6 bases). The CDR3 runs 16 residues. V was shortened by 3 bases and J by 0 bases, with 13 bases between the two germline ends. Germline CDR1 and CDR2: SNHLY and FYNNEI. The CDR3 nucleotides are TGTGCCAGCAGTGAGGGACTTTTGGGGAGCACAGATACGCAGTATTTT. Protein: CASSEGLLGSTDTQYF.

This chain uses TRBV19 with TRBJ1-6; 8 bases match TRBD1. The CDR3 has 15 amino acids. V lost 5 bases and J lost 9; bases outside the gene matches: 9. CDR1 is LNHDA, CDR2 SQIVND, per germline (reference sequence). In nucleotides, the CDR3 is TGTGCCAGTAGTCCCGCGGACAGGGACAGTTCACCCCTCCACTTT. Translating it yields CASSPADRDSSPLHF. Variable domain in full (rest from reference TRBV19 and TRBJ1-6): DGGITQSPKYLFRKEGQNVTLSCEQNLNHDAMYWYRQDPGQGLRLIYYSQIVNDFQKGDIAEGYSVSREKKESFPLTVTSAQKNPTAFYLCASSPADRDSSPLHFGNGTRLTVT.

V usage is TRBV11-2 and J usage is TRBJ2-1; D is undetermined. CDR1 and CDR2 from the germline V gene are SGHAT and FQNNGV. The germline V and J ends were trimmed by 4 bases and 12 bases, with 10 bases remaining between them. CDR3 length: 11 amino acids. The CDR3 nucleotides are TGTGCCAGCAGCTATTCTCGTCGGCAGTTCTTC. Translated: CASSYSRRQFF.

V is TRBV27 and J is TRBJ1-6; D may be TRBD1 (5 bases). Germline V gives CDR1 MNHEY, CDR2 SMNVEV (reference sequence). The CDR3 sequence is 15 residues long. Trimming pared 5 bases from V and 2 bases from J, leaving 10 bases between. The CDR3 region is CASSPRQTYNSPLHF. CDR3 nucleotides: TGTGCCAGCAGTCCCCGACAGACCTATAATTCACCCCTCCACTTT.

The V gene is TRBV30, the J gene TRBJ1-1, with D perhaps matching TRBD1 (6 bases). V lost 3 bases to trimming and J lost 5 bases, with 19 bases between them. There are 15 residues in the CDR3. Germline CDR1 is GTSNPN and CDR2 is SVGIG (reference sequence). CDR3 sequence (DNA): TGTGCCTGGAGACAACCGTGGGGGGGCTGGACTGAAGCTTTCTTT. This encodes CAWRQPWGGWTEAFF.

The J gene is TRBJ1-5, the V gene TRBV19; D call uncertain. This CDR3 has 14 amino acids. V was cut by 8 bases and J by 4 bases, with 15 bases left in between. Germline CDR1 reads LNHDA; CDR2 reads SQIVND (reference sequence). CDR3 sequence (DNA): TGTGCCAGTCGGGGTTTTCAGCGGAATCAGCCCCAGCATTTT. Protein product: CASRGFQRNQPQHF.

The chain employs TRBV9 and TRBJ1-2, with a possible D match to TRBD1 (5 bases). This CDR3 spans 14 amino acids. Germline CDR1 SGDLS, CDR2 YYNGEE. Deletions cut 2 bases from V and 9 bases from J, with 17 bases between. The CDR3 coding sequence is TGTGCCAGCAGCGTTCCCCCCGCAGGGATAAGCTACACCTTC. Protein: CASSVPPAGISYTF.

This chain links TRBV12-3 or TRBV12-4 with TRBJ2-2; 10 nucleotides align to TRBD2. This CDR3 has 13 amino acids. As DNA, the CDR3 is TGTGCTCTGCGATCTAGCGGGGGTGGGGAGCTGTTTTTT. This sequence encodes CALRSSGGGELFF.

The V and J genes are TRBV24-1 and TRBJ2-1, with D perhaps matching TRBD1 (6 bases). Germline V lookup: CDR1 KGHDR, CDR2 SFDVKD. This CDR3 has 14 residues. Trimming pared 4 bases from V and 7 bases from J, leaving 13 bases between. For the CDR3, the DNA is TGTGCCACCAGTGACAGGGGTGGGAAAAATGAGCAGTTCTTC. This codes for CATSDRGGKNEQFF.

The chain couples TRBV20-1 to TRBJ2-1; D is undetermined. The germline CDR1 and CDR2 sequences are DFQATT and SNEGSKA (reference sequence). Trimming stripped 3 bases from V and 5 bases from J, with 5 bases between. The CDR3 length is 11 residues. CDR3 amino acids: CSARQDNEQFF. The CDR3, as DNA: TGCAGTGCTAGGCAGGACAATGAGCAGTTCTTC.

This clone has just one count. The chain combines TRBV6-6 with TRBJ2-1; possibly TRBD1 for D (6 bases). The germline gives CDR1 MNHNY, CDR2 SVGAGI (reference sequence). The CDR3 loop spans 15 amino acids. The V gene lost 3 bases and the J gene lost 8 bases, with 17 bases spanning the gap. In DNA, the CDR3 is TGTGCCAGCAGTTATGAACACAGGGCTGGGGATGAGCAGTTCTTC. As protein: CASSYEHRAGDEQFF.

The CDR3, as DNA: TGTGCCAGCAATCCACGACAGGGACAGGAAAGGGGCTACACCTTC. This gives the protein CASNPRQGQERGYTF. This sequence joins TRBV6-5 and TRBJ1-2, with TRBD1 matching 8 bases. The CDR3 runs 15 residues. Looked up from germline, CDR1 is MNHEY and CDR2 is SVGAGI. Germline trimming cut 7 bases from V and 8 bases from J; bases unmatched to any gene: 15.

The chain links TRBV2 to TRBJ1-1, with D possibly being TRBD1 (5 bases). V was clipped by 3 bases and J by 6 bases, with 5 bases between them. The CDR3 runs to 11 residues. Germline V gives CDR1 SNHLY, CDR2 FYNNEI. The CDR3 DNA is TGTGCCAGCAGTGAGACAGCTGAAGCTTTCTTT. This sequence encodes CASSETAEAFF.

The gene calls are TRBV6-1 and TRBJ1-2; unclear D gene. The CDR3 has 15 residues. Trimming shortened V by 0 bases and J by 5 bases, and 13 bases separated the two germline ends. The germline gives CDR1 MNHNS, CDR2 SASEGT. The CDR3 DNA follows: TGTGCCAGCAGTGAAGCACAGTTCGGTTTATATGGCTACACCTTC. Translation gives CASSEAQFGLYGYTF.

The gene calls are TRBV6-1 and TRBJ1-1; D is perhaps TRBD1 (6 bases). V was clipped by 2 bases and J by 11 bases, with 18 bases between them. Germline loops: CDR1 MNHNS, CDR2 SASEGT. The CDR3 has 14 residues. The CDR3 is CASSEREGGWSAFF. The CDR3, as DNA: TGTGCCAGCAGTGAAAGGGAGGGGGGTTGGTCGGCTTTCTTT.

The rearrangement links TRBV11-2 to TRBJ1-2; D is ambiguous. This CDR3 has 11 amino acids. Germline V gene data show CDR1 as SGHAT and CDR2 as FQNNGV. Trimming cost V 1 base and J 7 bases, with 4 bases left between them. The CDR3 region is CASSLGPGYTF. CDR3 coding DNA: TGTGCCAGCAGCTTAGGGCCTGGCTACACCTTC.